Below are 8 T cell receptor beta chains sequenced from a single sample in a study of blood T cell repertoires in COVID-19. Profiling relied on immunoSEQ multiplex PCR, and the TCRdb table lists in-frame clones only, not all of them. This sample has 250,000 to 300,000 clones, with more than 85% found just once. Sequencing was performed on peripheral blood. The receptor source for this set is a young man with active or convalescent COVID-19.

This rearrangement joins TRBV24-1 to TRBJ2-5; the match to TRBD1 covers 9 bases. CDR1 and CDR2 from the germline V gene are KGHDR and SFDVKD. This CDR3 has 15 amino acids. V lost 3 bases and J lost 7; bases outside the gene matches: 8. CDR3 DNA: TGTGCCACCAGTGATCCGGGACAGGGATTCGGGACCCAGTACTTC. Translated: CATSDPGQGFGTQYF.

The genes are TRBV6-5 and TRBJ1-3, with D possibly TRBD1 on 5 matching bases. Looked up from germline, CDR1 is MNHEY and CDR2 is SVGAGI. This CDR3 contains 15 residues. Trimming stripped 6 bases from V and 1 base from J, with 13 bases between. The CDR3 coding sequence is TGTGCCAGCAGCTACCGGGGGGGTTCTGGAAACACCATATATTTT. Protein sequence: CASSYRGGSGNTIYF.

The CDR3 nucleotides are TGCGCCAGCAGCGAACCAGGGCAGCCCCAGCATTTT. Translated: CASSEPGQPQHF. The rearrangement uses TRBV5-1 and TRBJ1-5; D perhaps matches TRBD1 (5 bases). Trimming left V 4 bases short and J 7 bases short, with 9 bases between. Germline V lookup: CDR1 SGHRS, CDR2 YFSETQ. CDR3 size: 12 residues.

The rearrangement joins TRBV10-2 to TRBJ2-1, with D unresolved. This CDR3 is 11 amino acids long. CDR1 is WSHSY, CDR2 SAAADI, per germline. V gave up 2 bases and J gave up 10 bases, with 6 bases separating them. The CDR3 sequence: CASSERAEQFF. The CDR3 nucleotides read TGCGCCAGCAGTGAGAGAGCCGAGCAGTTCTTC.

The chain has TRBV5-4 and TRBJ2-3, with D possibly TRBD1 on 6 matching bases. Looked up from germline, CDR1 is SGHNT and CDR2 is YYREEE (reference sequence). V lost 3 bases, J lost 3 bases, and 11 bases lay in between. This CDR3 spans 14 amino acids. The CDR3 DNA follows: TGTGCCAGCAGCTCCAAAACAGGGACAGATACGCAGTATTTT. Its protein is CASSSKTGTDTQYF.

This chain connects TRBV10-3 to TRBJ2-3; 7 bases fit TRBD2. V shed 5 bases, J shed 4 bases, and the junction held 9 bases outside the gene matches. CDR3 length equals 15 residues. The germline V gene encodes CDR1 ENHRY and CDR2 SYGVKD. CDR3 DNA sequence: TGTGCCATCAGTCCTTCCGGGGGGATGGCAGATACGCAGTATTTT. Its protein is CAISPSGGMADTQYF.

This clone occurred once. In DNA form, the CDR3 reads TGTGCCGGAGGACTAGCGGGAGTGAATGAGCAGTTCTTC. Amino acid sequence: CAGGLAGVNEQFF. The chain carries TRBV7-9 and TRBJ2-1; 13 bases agree with TRBD2. This CDR3 region has 13 residues. Germline V gene sequence: CDR1 SEHNR, CDR2 FQNEAQ (reference sequence). V gave up 11 bases and J gave up 7 bases; unmatched junction bases: 5.

The rearrangement joins TRBV12-2 to TRBJ1-2; the tabulated D call, TRBD1, remains unverified against the DNA. TRBV12-2 is annotated as a pseudogene. The CDR3 consists of 13 residues. DNA of the CDR3: TGTGCAAGTCGCTTCAGGGGGCGGGGTGGCTACACCTTC. This codes for CASRFRGRGGYTF.